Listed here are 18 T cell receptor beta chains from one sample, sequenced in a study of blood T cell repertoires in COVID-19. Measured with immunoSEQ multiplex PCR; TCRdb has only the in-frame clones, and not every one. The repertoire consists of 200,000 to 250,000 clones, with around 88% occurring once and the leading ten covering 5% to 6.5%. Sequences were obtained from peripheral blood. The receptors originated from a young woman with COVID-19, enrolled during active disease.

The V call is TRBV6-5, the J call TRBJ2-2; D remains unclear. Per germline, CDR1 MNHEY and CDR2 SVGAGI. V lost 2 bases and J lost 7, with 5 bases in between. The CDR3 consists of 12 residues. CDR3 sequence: CASSYPRGELFF. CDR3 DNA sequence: TGTGCCAGCAGTTACCCTCGCGGGGAGCTGTTTTTT.

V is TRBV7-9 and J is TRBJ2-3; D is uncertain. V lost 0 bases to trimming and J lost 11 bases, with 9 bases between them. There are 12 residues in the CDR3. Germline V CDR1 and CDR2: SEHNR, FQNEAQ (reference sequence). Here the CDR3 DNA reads TGTGCCAGCAGCTTAGCTATGATCGGGCAGTATTTT. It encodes CASSLAMIGQYF.

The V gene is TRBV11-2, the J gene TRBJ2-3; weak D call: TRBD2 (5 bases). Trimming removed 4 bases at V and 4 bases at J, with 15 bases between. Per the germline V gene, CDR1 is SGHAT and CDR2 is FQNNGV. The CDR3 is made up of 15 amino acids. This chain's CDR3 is CASSSLLERADTQYF. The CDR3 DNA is TGTGCCAGCAGCTCCTTACTAGAGCGAGCAGATACGCAGTATTTT.

CDR3 loop: CASSGTAEAQPQHF. Written as DNA, the CDR3 is TGTGCCAGTAGTGGGACAGCGGAAGCTCAGCCCCAGCATTTT. The V and J genes are TRBV19 and TRBJ1-5; 7 bases are shared with TRBD1. The CDR3 contains 14 residues. The J segment lost 6 bases and the V segment lost 5 bases, leaving 7 bases of the junction unmatched. The germline CDR1 and CDR2 sequences are LNHDA and SQIVND (reference sequence). Full variable domain (outside the CDR3, taken from reference TRBV19 and TRBJ1-5): DGGITQSPKYLFRKEGQNVTLSCEQNLNHDAMYWYRQDPGQGLRLIYYSQIVNDFQKGDIAEGYSVSREKKESFPLTVTSAQKNPTAFYLCASSGTAEAQPQHFGDGTRLSIL.

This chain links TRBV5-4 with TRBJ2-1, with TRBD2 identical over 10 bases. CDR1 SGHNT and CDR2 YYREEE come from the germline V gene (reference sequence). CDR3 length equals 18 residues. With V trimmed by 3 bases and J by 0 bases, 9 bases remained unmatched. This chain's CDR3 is CASSSLAGIFSSYNEQFF. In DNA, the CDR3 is TGTGCCAGCAGCTCACTAGCGGGGATATTCAGCTCCTACAATGAGCAGTTCTTC.

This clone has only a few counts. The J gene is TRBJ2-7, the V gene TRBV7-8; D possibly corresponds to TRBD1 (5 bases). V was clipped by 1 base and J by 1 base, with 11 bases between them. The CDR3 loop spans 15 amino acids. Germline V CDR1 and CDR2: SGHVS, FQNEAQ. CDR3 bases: TGTGCCAGCAGCTTAGGGTCAGGGTGGTCCTACGAGCAGTACGTC. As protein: CASSLGSGWSYEQYV.

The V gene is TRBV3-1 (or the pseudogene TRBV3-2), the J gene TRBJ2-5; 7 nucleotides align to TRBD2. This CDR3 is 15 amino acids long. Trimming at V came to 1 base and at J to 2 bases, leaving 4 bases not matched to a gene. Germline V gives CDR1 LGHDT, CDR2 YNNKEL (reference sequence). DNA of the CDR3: TGTGCCAGCAGCCAAGCAATCGGGGGGCAAGAGACCCAGTACTTC. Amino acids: CASSQAIGGQETQYF.

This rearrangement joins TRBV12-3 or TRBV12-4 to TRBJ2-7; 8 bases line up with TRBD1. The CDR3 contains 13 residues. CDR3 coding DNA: TGTGCCAGCAGGAAAGGACAGGGAAAAGAGCTGTACGTC. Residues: CASRKGQGKELYV.

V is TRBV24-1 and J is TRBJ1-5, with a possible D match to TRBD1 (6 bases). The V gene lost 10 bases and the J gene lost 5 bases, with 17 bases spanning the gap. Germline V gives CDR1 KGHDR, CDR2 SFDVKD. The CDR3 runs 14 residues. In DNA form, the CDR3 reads TGTGCCACTCAAAACACAGGGCAGGATCAGCCCCAGCATTTT. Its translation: CATQNTGQDQPQHF.

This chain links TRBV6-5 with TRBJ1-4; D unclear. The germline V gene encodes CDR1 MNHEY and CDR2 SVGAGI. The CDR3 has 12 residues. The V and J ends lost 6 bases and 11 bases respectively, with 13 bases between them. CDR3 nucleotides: TGTGCCAGCAGGACTAGTATTTCTAAACTGTTTTTT. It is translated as CASRTSISKLFF.

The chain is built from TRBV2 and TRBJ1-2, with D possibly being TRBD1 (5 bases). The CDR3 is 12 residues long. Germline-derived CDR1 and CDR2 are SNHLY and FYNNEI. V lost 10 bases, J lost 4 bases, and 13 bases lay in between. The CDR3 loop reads CATTGETYGYTF. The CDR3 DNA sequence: TGTGCCACAACGGGGGAAACCTATGGCTACACCTTC.

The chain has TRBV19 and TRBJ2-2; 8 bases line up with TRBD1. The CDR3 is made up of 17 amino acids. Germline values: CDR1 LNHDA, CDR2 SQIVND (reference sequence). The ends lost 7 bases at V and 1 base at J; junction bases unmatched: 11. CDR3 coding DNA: TGTGCCAGTACCATACCAGGGGGCGCATGGAACACCGGGGAGCTGTTTTTT. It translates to CASTIPGGAWNTGELFF.

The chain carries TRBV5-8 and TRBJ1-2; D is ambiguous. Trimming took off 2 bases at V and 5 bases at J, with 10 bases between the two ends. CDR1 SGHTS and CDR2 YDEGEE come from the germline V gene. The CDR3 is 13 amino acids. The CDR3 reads CASSFLGAYGYTF. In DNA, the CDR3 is TGTGCCAGCAGCTTCCTGGGCGCGTATGGCTACACCTTC.

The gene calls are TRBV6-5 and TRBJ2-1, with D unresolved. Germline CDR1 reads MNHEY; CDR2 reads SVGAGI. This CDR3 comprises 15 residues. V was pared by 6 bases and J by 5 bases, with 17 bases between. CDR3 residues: CASRIGPAMNNEQFF. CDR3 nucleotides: TGTGCCAGCAGAATTGGTCCAGCGATGAACAATGAGCAGTTCTTC.

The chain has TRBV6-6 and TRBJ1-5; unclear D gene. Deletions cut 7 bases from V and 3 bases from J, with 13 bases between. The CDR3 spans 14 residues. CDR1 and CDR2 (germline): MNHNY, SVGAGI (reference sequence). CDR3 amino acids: CASNPSRVNQPQHF. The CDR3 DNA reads TGTGCCAGCAACCCCTCGAGGGTCAATCAGCCCCAGCATTTT.

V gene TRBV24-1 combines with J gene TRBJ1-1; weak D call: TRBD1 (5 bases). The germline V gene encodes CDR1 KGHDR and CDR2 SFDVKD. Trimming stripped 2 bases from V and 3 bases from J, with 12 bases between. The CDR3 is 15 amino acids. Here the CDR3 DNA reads TGTGCCACCAGTGATTCTCGCCGGGGGGACACTGAAGCTTTCTTT. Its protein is CATSDSRRGDTEAFF.

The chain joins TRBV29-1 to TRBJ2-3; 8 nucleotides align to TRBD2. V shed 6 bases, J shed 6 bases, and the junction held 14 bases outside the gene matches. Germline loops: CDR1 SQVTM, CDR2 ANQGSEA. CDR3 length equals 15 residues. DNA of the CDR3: TGCAGCGTCCCCACGGGGGGGGGCCCGGTGGATACGCAGTATTTT. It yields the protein CSVPTGGGPVDTQYF.

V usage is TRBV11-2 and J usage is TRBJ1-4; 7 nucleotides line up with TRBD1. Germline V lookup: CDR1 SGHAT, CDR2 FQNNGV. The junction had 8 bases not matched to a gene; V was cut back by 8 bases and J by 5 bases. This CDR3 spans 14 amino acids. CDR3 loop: CASRRTGTNEKLFF. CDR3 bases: TGTGCCAGCCGTCGGACAGGCACCAATGAAAAACTGTTTTTT.